This T cell receptor beta chain was captured in a study of blood T cells in healthy people across ages (dated by TCRdb to between 2015 and 2017). As for the study more broadly: In model experiments, roughly one uniquely barcoded TCR beta cDNA molecule per two T cells was captured by template switching. Donors were grouped into four age groups: young (average approximately 15 years), middle-aged (under 40), aged (about 60) and long-lived (roughly 80). The study measured age-related changes in TCR beta repertoire diversity using deep sequencing normalized with unique cDNA molecular identifiers. Two additional independent replicas of 1 million unique cDNA reads from the same blood draw were analyzed for two donors (one aged 18 to 30 and one aged 80 or older). Donors of different ages were randomly distributed across sequencing lanes to avoid experimental bias. What the work shows at the level of the full study, not this receptor alone: As age increased, observed TCR beta diversity per million T cells dropped in a roughly linear way, and a significant reduction was already evident by age 40. A strong correlation was found between observed TCR beta diversity and the percentage of naive T cells measured by flow cytometry. Donor CMV infection status was unknown, potentially confounding age-related changes in expanded clonotypes. Bulk unsorted PBMC profiling prevented conclusive comparison of naive and antigen-experienced compartments. Compared with the aged group, the long-lived group had more naive CD4+ T cells, fewer expanded clones and increased TCR diversity, a pattern suggesting age selection. Estimates of total diversity based on one million sequenced T cells were regarded as lower bounds and as underestimates.

The 39 donors, aged about 6 to 95 years, were systemically healthy Caucasian individuals from Russia. Around 9.9 milliliters of peripheral blood were collected from each donor into EDTA-treated Vacutainer tubes. Ficoll-Paque density-gradient centrifugation was used to isolate PBMCs, with at least 6 million obtained per sample. Total RNA was extracted from PBMCs with Trizol reagent, with at least 5.5 micrograms obtained per sample. For every donor, flow cytometry on a PBMC aliquot measured the percentage of naive CD45RAhigh/CD27high T cells. Library prep was done by 5' RACE. Instrument used: Illumina HiSeq 2500. The second PCR ran for roughly 7 to 11 cycles and used a J-beta primer mix along with a sample-barcoded 5' primer. A template-switch 5' adaptor carrying 12 random nucleotides introduced a unique molecular identifier onto each TCR beta cDNA molecule. Each sample yielded at least 3 million CDR3-containing paired-end reads. All of the RNA was converted into first-strand cDNA using the Mint cDNA synthesis kit, with a TRBC-specific oligonucleotide serving as the primer. Following uracil-DNA glycosylase treatment, a first 18-cycle PCR with universal primers M1SS and BC2_uni_R was performed on all cDNA. The original pipeline was this. Normalization of each sample was performed by random selection of 1 million high-quality reads, each carrying a distinct molecular identifier. Reads sharing molecular identifiers were discarded rather than binned into consensus sequences. MiTCR, set to a Q25 quality threshold and the strictest error-elimination algorithm, was used for CDR3 identification, clonotype clustering and error correction. A nonparametric unseen species model with Euler transformation was used to estimate a lower bound on total TCR beta diversity. The public reads were reanalyzed by TCRdb: fastp trimming at Q25, MiXCR alignment, in-frame beta chains only. Every CDR3 protein is listed once, alongside the most common genes and DNA of its rows. The V and J calls shown here were made by TCRdb, not taken from the authors' results. The table for this sample lists about 970,000 distinct CDR3 sequences; just over 50% of them were counted only once. The ten largest clones add up to 20% to 25% of the sample.

This clonotype turned up a few times. The antigen it binds to is not known. No base qualities exist here, and no much larger clone lies one base off it. V trim: 7 bases; J trim: 10 bases; unmatched bases: 10. The CDR3 measures 12 amino acids from cysteine to phenylalanine. Solely the CDR3 DNA is kept, with 36 bases framed from the first base. Based on the germline V gene (reference sequence), the CDR1 and CDR2 sequences are DFQATT and SNEGSKA. The clonotype comes from a woman aged 55-70 years in good health. The sequencing sample was made of blood. Here the chain combines TRBV20-1 and TRBJ2-1; the central 7 bases match TRBD2. The DNA sequence is as follows: TGCAGTGTTGCGGGAGTGATGGGGGAGCAGTTCTTC. This codes for CSVAGVMGEQFF.